The text below deals with one T cell receptor beta chain. The data derive from a study of T cell changes during pregnancy in multiple sclerosis. Sequencing used immunoSEQ multiplex PCR; TCRdb keeps in-frame clones, though not all of them. The sample lists more than 80,000 clones; just under 95% were seen once. CDR1 is SGHTA and CDR2 is FQGNSA in the germline V gene. V dropped 4 bases and J dropped 4; count of bases not matched to a gene: 8. The length of the CDR3 is 15 residues. The TCR sequence derives from a female donor with multiple sclerosis, enrolled in a pregnancy study. This specimen was peripheral blood, taken after pregnancy. This chain links TRBV7-2 with TRBJ1-1, with 8 bases that match TRBD1. The CDR3, as DNA: TGTGCCAGCAGCTACGCCGGACAGGGTGTCACTGAAGCTTTCTTT. This gives the protein CASSYAGQGVTEAFF.